The rows below give T cell receptor beta chains drawn from one sample of a study of molecular identifiers for immune sequencing clone quantification. TCRdb itself ran the PCR reads through MiXCR, one entry per CDR3 protein. The data contain 550,000 to 750,000 distinct CDR3 sequences, about 20% of them singletons. Material: naive CD8+ T cells from blood, with Jurkat cell RNA spiked in. The source of these receptors is a human donor in good health. Some libraries in this study had Jurkat cell RNA spiked in. CDR3s include the opening cysteine and the closing phenylalanine or tryptophan. A D gene is named only where the DNA matches it firmly. Expanded clones get a size class; other rows say once, few or many, or leave the size out.

>few|NA|TRBV9|TRBJ2-7
TGTGCCAGCAGCCCTTCGGACGGATTCTACGAGCAGTACTTC
CASSPSDGFYEQYF
>many|NA|TRBV2|TRBJ2-2
TGTGCCAGGGGAGGACAGATGAACACCGGGGAGCTGTTTTTT
CARGGQMNTGELFF
>NA|TRBD1|TRBV12-3/TRBV12-4|TRBJ1-1
TGTGCCAGCAGTCCGTCCCGGGACAGGGACACTGAAGCTTTCTTT
CASSPSRDRDTEAFF
>many|NA|TRBV4-3|TRBJ1-6
TGCGCCAGCAGCCAAGATCGGCAGACAGGCTTCTTCAATTCACCCCTCCACTTT
CASSQDRQTGFFNSPLHF
>many|TRBD1|TRBV4-1|TRBJ2-3
TGCGCCAGCAGCCAAGATGGACAGGGGGAAACAGATACGCAGTATTTT
CASSQDGQGETDTQYF
>few|TRBD1|TRBV19|TRBJ2-7
TGTGCCAGTGAGCCGGGACAGGGCCACTACGAGCAGTACTTC
CASEPGQGHYEQYF
>many|NA|TRBV7-2|TRBJ1-3
TGTGCCAGCAGCTTCTCCGGGACGGGGGTCGAAAACACCATATATTTT
CASSFSGTGVENTIYF
>NA|NA|TRBV11-3|TRBJ2-7
TGTGCCAGCAGCTTAAAGGGGGAGTTTCCCTACGAGCAGTACTTC
CASSLKGEFPYEQYF
>many|NA|TRBV19|TRBJ1-1
TGTGCCAGTAGTATCTCACCACAGGTGAACACTGAAGCTTTCTTT
CASSISPQVNTEAFF
>few|NA|TRBV19|TRBJ2-1
TGTGCCAGTAGTATAGTCAGGGGGGATGAGCAGTTCTTC
CASSIVRGDEQFF
>many|NA|TRBV27|TRBJ2-3
TGTGCCAGCAGTTTATTGGAGGGGTTCGGCACAGATACGCAGTATTTT
CASSLLEGFGTDTQYF
>once|TRBD2|TRBV6-5|TRBJ2-7
TGTGCCAGCAGCTACGGGGCCAAGACTAGCATCTACGAGCAGTACTTC
CASSYGAKTSIYEQYF
>many|TRBD2|TRBV7-9|TRBJ2-2
TGTGCCAGCAGCCCAAGACTAGCGGGAGAGTACACCGGGGAGCTGTTTTTT
CASSPRLAGEYTGELFF
>many|NA|TRBV30|TRBJ2-7
TGTGCCTGGAGTGCGTGGGCGAGGGAGCAGTACTTC
CAWSAWAREQYF
>many|TRBD1|TRBV2|TRBJ2-7
TGTGCCAGCAGGTCCCCGGGACAGGGGTACGAGCAGTACTTC
CASRSPGQGYEQYF
>many|NA|TRBV6-2/TRBV6-3|TRBJ1-1
TGTGCCAGCAGTTACTTAGGGGTCCCGGACACTGAAGCTTTCTTT
CASSYLGVPDTEAFF
>few|TRBD1|TRBV19|TRBJ1-2
TGTGCCAGTGCAGACAGGGGAAACTATGGCTACACCTTC
CASADRGNYGYTF
>many|NA|TRBV6-2/TRBV6-3|TRBJ1-2
TGTGCCAGCAGTTACGGCGTAAACTATGGCTACACCTTC
CASSYGVNYGYTF
>NA|TRBD2|TRBV4-3|TRBJ2-5
TGCGCCAGCAGCCAAGATGGGAGGGATCAAGAGACCCAGTACTTC
CASSQDGRDQETQYF